Listed here are 24 T cell receptor beta chains from one sample, sequenced in a study of cytomegalovirus exposure and HLA in healthy donors. Only in-frame clones appear in the TCRdb table, and some are missing; sequencing was by immunoSEQ multiplex PCR. The repertoire consists of around 300,000 clones, with 80% to 90% occurring once and the leading ten covering around 1%. Sequencing was carried out using PBMCs. These receptors were obtained from a woman between 18 and 29 years old in good health and CMV-seronegative.

V gene TRBV29-1 combines with J gene TRBJ2-1; 8 nucleotides line up with TRBD1. Looked up from germline, CDR1 is SQVTM and CDR2 is ANQGSEA. The CDR3 length is 14 residues. The V gene end was trimmed by 7 bases and the J gene end by 0 bases; junction bases not matched to a gene: 5. In nucleotides, the CDR3 is TGCAGCGCGGGACAGGTCAGCTCCTACAATGAGCAGTTCTTC. Residues: CSAGQVSSYNEQFF.

The CDR3 DNA reads TGTGCCAGCAGCCCCTCGGTTCAGGGGTTCTATGGCTACACCTTC. Its translation is CASSPSVQGFYGYTF. The gene calls are TRBV11-2 and TRBJ1-2; D perhaps matches TRBD1 (6 bases). V lost 5 bases and J 4 bases, leaving 17 bases between the germline ends. This CDR3 region has 15 residues. Germline CDR1 reads SGHAT; CDR2 reads FQNNGV.

The chain has TRBV9 and TRBJ1-4; 10 bases map to TRBD1. The germline gives CDR1 SGDLS, CDR2 YYNGEE. V dropped 3 bases and J dropped 3; count of bases not matched to a gene: 2. This CDR3 comprises 15 residues. The CDR3 here is CASSGTGGANEKLFF. CDR3 nucleotides: TGTGCCAGCAGCGGGACAGGGGGTGCTAATGAAAAACTGTTTTTT.

The chain recombines TRBV10-3 with TRBJ2-1; 13 positions agree with TRBD2. The germline gives CDR1 ENHRY, CDR2 SYGVKD. There are 14 residues in the CDR3. V was pared by 4 bases and J by 8 bases, with 2 bases of the junction left unmatched. The CDR3 spells CAISAGLAGHEQFF. As DNA, the CDR3 is TGTGCCATCAGTGCGGGACTAGCGGGGCATGAGCAGTTCTTC.

Turning to this clone: At one of its ends the junction is not consistent with the germline gene, which may arise from a read error. The genes are TRBV5-4 and TRBJ1-4; tentative D call: TRBD1 (5 bases). This CDR3 spans 15 amino acids. Germline CDR1 is SGHNT and CDR2 is YYREEE (reference sequence). Written as DNA, the CDR3 is TGTGCCAGCAGCTTGGGAGGGACTATTAATCAAAAACTGTTTTTT. It is translated as CASSLGGTINQKLFF.

This clone was picked up one time. The rearrangement joins TRBV21-1 to TRBJ2-7; whether TRBD1, the table's D call, matches the DNA was not checked. TRBV21-1 is termed a pseudogene. The CDR3 consists of 14 residues. In nucleotides, the CDR3 is TGTGCCAGCATAACGGACAGGGTTCTCTACGAGCAGTACTTC. The encoded protein is CASITDRVLYEQYF.

The V call is TRBV6-5, the J call TRBJ2-2; D is unresolved. This CDR3 contains 16 residues. Trimming removed 4 bases at V and 1 base at J, with 13 bases between. In germline, CDR1 is MNHEY, CDR2 SVGAGI. Written as DNA, the CDR3 is TGTGCCAGCAGTTTAGAGTATGGGCAGAACACCGGGGAGCTGTTTTTT. Its protein product is CASSLEYGQNTGELFF.

This chain connects TRBV6-5 to TRBJ2-3; 10 bases are a match to TRBD2. CDR1 is MNHEY, CDR2 SVGAGI, per germline. V was pared by 3 bases and J by 4 bases, with 4 bases of the junction left unmatched. The CDR3 contains 15 residues. The CDR3 DNA is TGTGCCAGCAGTTATCGACTAGCGGGCCCAGATACGCAGTATTTT. The encoded protein is CASSYRLAGPDTQYF.

The V and J genes are TRBV30 and TRBJ1-1, with D perhaps matching TRBD1 (5 bases). This CDR3 has 15 amino acids. CDR1 is GTSNPN, CDR2 SVGIG, per germline (reference sequence). V was pared by 0 bases and J by 4 bases, with 15 bases between. The CDR3 DNA follows: TGTGCCTGGAGTGTAGGTCAGGGTCTCGGCACTGAAGCTTTCTTT. Translated, it gives CAWSVGQGLGTEAFF.

The chain links TRBV5-4 to TRBJ1-2; 9 positions match TRBD1. J gave up 7 bases and V 4 bases, and 11 bases lay outside the gene matches. CDR3 length: 15 residues. Germline V gives CDR1 SGHNT, CDR2 YYREEE (reference sequence). The CDR3 region has the DNA TGTGCCAGCAGCCGTCCCGGGACAGGGACTGGTGGCTACACCTTC. Its protein is CASSRPGTGTGGYTF.

The chain uses TRBV29-1 and TRBJ1-5; TRBD1 might be the D (5 bases). Trimming removed 2 bases from V and 4 bases from J, with 9 bases in between. The CDR3 is 13 residues long. In germline, CDR1 is SQVTM, CDR2 ANQGSEA. The CDR3 coding sequence is TGCAGCGTTGAACAAGGGGTTAATCAGCCCCAGCATTTT. This gives the protein CSVEQGVNQPQHF.

In this sample, this clone turned up a few times. The chain uses TRBV7-2 and TRBJ2-7, with 8 bases matching TRBD2. The V and J ends lost 5 bases and 2 bases, in that order; junction bases with no gene match: 5. The CDR3 spans 14 residues. CDR1 SGHTA and CDR2 FQGNSA come from the germline V gene. CDR3 DNA: TGTGCCAGCAGCACCCCAGCGGGGGCCTACGAGCAGTACTTC. Amino acid sequence: CASSTPAGAYEQYF.

V gene TRBV28 combines with J gene TRBJ2-7; TRBD2 might be the D (6 bases). The CDR3 spans 12 residues. V lost 6 bases to trimming and J lost 6 bases, with 12 bases between them. Looked up from germline, CDR1 is MDHEN and CDR2 is SYDVKM. Here the CDR3 DNA reads TGTGCCAGCAGGGCGGGGTATCTCGAGCAGTACTTC. It is translated as CASRAGYLEQYF. The variable domain in full, with the rest retrieved from reference TRBV28 and TRBJ2-7, is DVKVTQSSRYLVKRTGEKVFLECVQDMDHENMFWYRQDPGLGLRLIYFSYDVKMKEKGDIPEGYSVSREKKERFSLILESASTNQTSMYLCASRAGYLEQYFGPGTRLTVT.

The chain joins TRBV5-1 to TRBJ2-1; 13 bases fit TRBD2. CDR3 length: 15 amino acids. CDR1 and CDR2 from the germline V gene are SGHRS and YFSETQ. V gave up 3 bases and J gave up 7 bases; unmatched junction bases: 4. DNA for the CDR3: TGCGCCAGCAGCTCGGGACTAGCGGGAAGGAATGAGCAGTTCTTC. This codes for CASSSGLAGRNEQFF.

V and J are TRBV18 and TRBJ1-1; 9 bases fit TRBD1. Germline assignment: CDR1 KGHSH and CDR2 LQKENI. The CDR3 covers 13 residues. After removal of 10 bases from V and 5 bases from J, the junction contained 8 bases not matched to a gene. The CDR3 coding sequence is TGTGCCATCAAAGGACAGGGGTGGACTGAAGCTTTCTTT. It is translated as CAIKGQGWTEAFF. The complete variable domain, with remaining parts taken from reference TRBV18 and TRBJ1-1, reads NAGVMQNPRHLVRRRGQEARLRCSPMKGHSHVYWYRQLPEEGLKFMVYLQKENIIDESGMPKERFSAEFPKEGPSILRIQQVVRGDSAAYFCAIKGQGWTEAFFGQGTRLTVV.

This sequence joins TRBV10-3 and TRBJ1-1; maybe TRBD1 (5 bases). Trimming stripped 2 bases from V and 0 bases from J, with 10 bases between. The CDR3 has 15 residues. Germline assignment: CDR1 ENHRY and CDR2 SYGVKD. CDR3 loop: CAISEVGGMNTEAFF. The CDR3 coding sequence is TGTGCCATCAGTGAGGTCGGGGGTATGAACACTGAAGCTTTCTTT.

V is TRBV9 and J is TRBJ2-1; D possibly corresponds to TRBD1 (6 bases). The V and J ends lost 3 bases and 4 bases respectively, with 14 bases between them. This CDR3 has 15 amino acids. Germline CDR1 reads SGDLS; CDR2 reads YYNGEE. As DNA, the CDR3 is TGTGCCAGCAGCGACTCGGGGACACAATACAATGAGCAGTTCTTC. Protein product: CASSDSGTQYNEQFF.

The chain is built from TRBV7-9 and TRBJ1-2, with D perhaps matching TRBD1 (5 bases). The germline V gene encodes CDR1 SEHNR and CDR2 FQNEAQ (reference sequence). The CDR3 contains 14 residues. The V gene lost 2 bases and the J gene lost 3 bases, with 10 bases spanning the gap. CDR3 residues: CASSLPGYYYGYTF. CDR3 coding DNA: TGTGCCAGCAGCTTACCAGGGTACTACTATGGCTACACCTTC.

This chain joins TRBV7-2 and TRBJ2-5; TRBD1 matches 8 bases. CDR3 size: 15 residues. The trim removed 5 bases at V and 5 bases at J, leaving 10 bases unmatched. Germline CDR1 and CDR2: SGHTA and FQGNSA. This CDR3 is CASSPGQGTVETQYF. In nucleotides, the CDR3 is TGTGCCAGCAGCCCAGGACAGGGAACGGTCGAGACCCAGTACTTC.

The chain carries TRBV18 and TRBJ1-5, with 9 bases fitting TRBD1. This CDR3 is built from 14 residues. The junction had 6 bases not matched to a gene; V was cut back by 6 bases and J by 6 bases. The V gene's germline CDR1 is KGHSH and CDR2 LQKENI. As DNA, the CDR3 is TGTGCCAGCTCCCCAGACAGGGGGGGTCAGCCCCAGCATTTT. The encoded protein is CASSPDRGGQPQHF.

The chain has TRBV18 and TRBJ1-2; 8 bases map to TRBD1. This CDR3 region has 14 residues. Trimming took 2 bases from V and 4 from J; bases not matched to a gene: 3. Germline V CDR1 and CDR2: KGHSH, LQKENI. Here the CDR3 reads CASSPSDRGYGYTF. The CDR3 DNA reads as TGTGCCAGCTCACCATCTGACAGGGGCTATGGCTACACCTTC.

The chain has TRBV6-4 and TRBJ1-1; 10 nucleotides line up with TRBD1. The V gene end was trimmed by 6 bases and the J gene end by 3 bases; junction bases not matched to a gene: 7. This CDR3 contains 15 residues. Germline assignment: CDR1 MRHNA and CDR2 SNTAGT. The CDR3 loop is CASSAGQGGYTEAFF. CDR3 bases: TGTGCCAGCAGCGCTGGACAGGGGGGGTACACTGAAGCTTTCTTT.

This chain joins TRBV10-3 and TRBJ1-3; 8 bases are shared with TRBD1. The CDR3 runs to 14 residues. The J segment lost 2 bases and the V segment lost 6 bases, leaving 3 bases of the junction unmatched. CDR1 and CDR2 (germline): ENHRY, SYGVKD. The CDR3 region is CAIRTGATGNTIYF. CDR3 sequence (DNA): TGTGCCATCAGGACAGGGGCGACTGGAAACACCATATATTTT.

The chain employs TRBV30 and TRBJ2-1; TRBD2 matches 14 bases. The germline V gene has CDR1 GTSNPN and CDR2 SVGIG (reference sequence). This CDR3 comprises 22 residues. In nucleotides, the CDR3 is TGTGCTTATGGAAGAATAGGGACTAGCGGGAGTGCCTTTCCAAGCTCCTACAATGAGCAGTTCTTC. Translation: CAYGRIGTSGSAFPSSYNEQFF.